This TCR beta chain was retrieved from a study of T-cell memory formation after mild COVID-19. Study findings and constraints: Contracting CD8+ clones were enriched in EMRA, CD4+ mainly in CM and EM. Nothing confirmed that second-wave clones peaking on day 37 were specific for SARS-CoV-2.

The sample holds many counts of this clonotype. Antigen: not known. 5'RACE primed at constant segments yielded TCR alpha and TCR beta cDNA libraries bearing sample barcodes and UMIs. TCRdb recomputed calls from the 5' RACE reads with MiXCR, one row per CDR3 protein. This sample yields some 200,000 distinct CDR3 sequences, of which over 9.5% are seen a single time; roughly 3.5% belongs to the top ten. This CDR3 comprises 16 residues. V was clipped by 0 bases and J by 4 bases; unmatched bases: 5. Germline-derived CDR1 and CDR2 are DFQATT and SNEGSKA (reference sequence). The V call is TRBV20-1, the J call TRBJ2-5; 13 bases align to TRBD2. Sequences were obtained from PBMCs or a T cell subset sorted from them (not recorded which). This TCR derives from a man between 18 and 35 years old who had mild COVID-19 (a few samples of this study predate the infection). Cell type and time point are not known. CDR3 amino acids: CSARDTSGGAAETQYF. The CDR3 DNA reads TGCAGTGCTAGAGATACTAGCGGGGGGGCCGCAGAGACCCAGTACTTC.